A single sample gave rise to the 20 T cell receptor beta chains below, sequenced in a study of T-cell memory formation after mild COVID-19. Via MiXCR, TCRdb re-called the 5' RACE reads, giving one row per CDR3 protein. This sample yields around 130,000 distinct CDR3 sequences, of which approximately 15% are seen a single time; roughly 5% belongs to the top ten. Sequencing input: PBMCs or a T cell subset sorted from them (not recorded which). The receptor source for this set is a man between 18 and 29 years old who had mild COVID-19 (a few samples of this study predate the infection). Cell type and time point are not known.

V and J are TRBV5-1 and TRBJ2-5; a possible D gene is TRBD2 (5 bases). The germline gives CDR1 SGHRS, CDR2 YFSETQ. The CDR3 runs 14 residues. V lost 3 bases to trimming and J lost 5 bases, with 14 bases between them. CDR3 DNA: TGCGCCAGCAGCTCGGACGGAGGCGGTGAGACCCAGTACTTC. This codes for CASSSDGGGETQYF.

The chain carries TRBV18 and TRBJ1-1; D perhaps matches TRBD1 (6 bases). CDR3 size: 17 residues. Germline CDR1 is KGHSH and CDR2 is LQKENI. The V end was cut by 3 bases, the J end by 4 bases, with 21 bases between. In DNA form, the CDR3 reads TGTGCCAGCTCACCGCGACAGGCCGGTGGGCAGGGCACTGAAGCTTTCTTT. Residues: CASSPRQAGGQGTEAFF. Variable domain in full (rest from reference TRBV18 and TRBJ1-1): NAGVMQNPRHLVRRRGQEARLRCSPMKGHSHVYWYRQLPEEGLKFMVYLQKENIIDESGMPKERFSAEFPKEGPSILRIQQVVRGDSAAYFCASSPRQAGGQGTEAFFGQGTRLTVV.

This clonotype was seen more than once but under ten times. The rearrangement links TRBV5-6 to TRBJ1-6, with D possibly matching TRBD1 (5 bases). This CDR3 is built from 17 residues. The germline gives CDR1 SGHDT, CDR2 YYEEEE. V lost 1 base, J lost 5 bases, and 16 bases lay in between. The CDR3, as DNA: TGTGCCAGCAGCTTGTTCGGGTACAGGTCCGATAATTCACCCCTCCACTTT. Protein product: CASSLFGYRSDNSPLHF.

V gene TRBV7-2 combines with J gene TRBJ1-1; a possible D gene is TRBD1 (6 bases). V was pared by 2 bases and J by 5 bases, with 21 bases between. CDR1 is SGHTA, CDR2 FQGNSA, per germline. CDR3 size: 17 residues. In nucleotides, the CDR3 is TGTGCCAGCAGCTTAACCGCCCAGGGGACGCTCCGGACTGAAGCTTTCTTT. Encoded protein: CASSLTAQGTLRTEAFF.

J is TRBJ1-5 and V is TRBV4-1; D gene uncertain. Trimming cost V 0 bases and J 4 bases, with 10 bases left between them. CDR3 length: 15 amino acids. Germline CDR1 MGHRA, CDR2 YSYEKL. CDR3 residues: CASSQDDGRNQPQHF. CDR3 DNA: TGCGCCAGCAGCCAAGATGATGGTAGGAATCAGCCCCAGCATTTT.

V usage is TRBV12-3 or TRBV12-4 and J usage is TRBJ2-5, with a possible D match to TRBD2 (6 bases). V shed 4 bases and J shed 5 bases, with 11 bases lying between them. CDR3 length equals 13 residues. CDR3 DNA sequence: TGTGCCAGCAGTTCTAGCGCGGGGGAGACCCAGTACTTC. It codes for CASSSSAGETQYF.

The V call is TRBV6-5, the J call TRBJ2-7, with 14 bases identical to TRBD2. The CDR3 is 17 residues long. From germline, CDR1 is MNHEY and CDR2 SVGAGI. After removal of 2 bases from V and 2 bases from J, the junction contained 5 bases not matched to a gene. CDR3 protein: CASSYTGTSGGAYEQYF. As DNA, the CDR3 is TGTGCCAGCAGTTACACCGGGACTAGCGGGGGAGCCTACGAGCAGTACTTC.

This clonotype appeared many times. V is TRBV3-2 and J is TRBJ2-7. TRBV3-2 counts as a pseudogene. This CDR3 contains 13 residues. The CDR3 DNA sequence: TGTGCCAGCAGCCAAGACGGAGACTACGAGCAGTACGTC. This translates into CASSQDGDYEQYV.

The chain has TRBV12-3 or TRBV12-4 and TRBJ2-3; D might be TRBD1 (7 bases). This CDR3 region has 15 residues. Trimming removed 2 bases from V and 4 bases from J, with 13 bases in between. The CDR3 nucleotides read TGTGCCAGCAGTTTAACCGGCAGGGGGGCAGATACGCAGTATTTT. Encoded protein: CASSLTGRGADTQYF.

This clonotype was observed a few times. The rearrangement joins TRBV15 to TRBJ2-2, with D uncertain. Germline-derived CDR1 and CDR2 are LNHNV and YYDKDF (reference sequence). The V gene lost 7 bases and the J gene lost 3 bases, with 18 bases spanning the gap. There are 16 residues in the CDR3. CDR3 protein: CATTPGSLRYTGELFF. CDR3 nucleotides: TGTGCCACCACCCCCGGATCTTTGCGGTACACCGGGGAGCTGTTTTTT.

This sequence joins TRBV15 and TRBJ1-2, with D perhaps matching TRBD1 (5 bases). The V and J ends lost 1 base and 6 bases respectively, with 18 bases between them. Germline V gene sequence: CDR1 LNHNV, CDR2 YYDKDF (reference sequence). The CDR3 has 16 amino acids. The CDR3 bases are TGTGCCACCAGCAGAGCCGCTACGCAGGGAACCCATGGCTACACCTTC. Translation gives CATSRAATQGTHGYTF.

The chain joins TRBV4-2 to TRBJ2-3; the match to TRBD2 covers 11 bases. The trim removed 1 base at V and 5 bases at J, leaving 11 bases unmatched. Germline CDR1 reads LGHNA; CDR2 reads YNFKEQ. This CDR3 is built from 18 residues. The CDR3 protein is CASSQGNGASGGLDTQYF. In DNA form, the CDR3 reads TGTGCCAGCAGCCAAGGGAATGGCGCTAGCGGGGGGTTAGATACGCAGTATTTT.

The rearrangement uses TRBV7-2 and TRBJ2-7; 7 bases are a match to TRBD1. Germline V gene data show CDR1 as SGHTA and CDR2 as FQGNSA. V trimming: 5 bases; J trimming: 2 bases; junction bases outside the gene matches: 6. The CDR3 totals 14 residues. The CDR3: CASSVDRETYEQYF. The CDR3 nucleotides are TGTGCCAGCAGCGTCGACAGGGAGACCTACGAGCAGTACTTC.

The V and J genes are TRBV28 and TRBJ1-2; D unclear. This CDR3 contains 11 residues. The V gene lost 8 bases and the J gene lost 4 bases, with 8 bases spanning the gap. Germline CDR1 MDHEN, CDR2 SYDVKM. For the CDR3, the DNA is TGTGCCAGCGGCAGACCCTATGGCTACACCTTC. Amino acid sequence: CASGRPYGYTF.

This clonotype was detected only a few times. In DNA, the CDR3 is TGCGCCAGCAGCCGAGGGACAGCCGAAGATACGCAGTATTTT. This encodes CASSRGTAEDTQYF. V usage is TRBV5-1 and J usage is TRBJ2-3; the match to TRBD1 covers 7 bases. Germline CDR1 reads SGHRS; CDR2 reads YFSETQ. The length of the CDR3 is 14 residues. The J segment lost 5 bases and the V segment lost 4 bases, leaving 7 bases of the junction unmatched.

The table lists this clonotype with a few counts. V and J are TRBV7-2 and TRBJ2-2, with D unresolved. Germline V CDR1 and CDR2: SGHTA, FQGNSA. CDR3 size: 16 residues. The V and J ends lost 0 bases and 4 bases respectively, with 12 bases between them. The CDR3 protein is CASSLAPRPSTGELFF. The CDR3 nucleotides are TGTGCCAGCAGCTTAGCGCCTCGCCCAAGCACCGGGGAGCTGTTTTTT.

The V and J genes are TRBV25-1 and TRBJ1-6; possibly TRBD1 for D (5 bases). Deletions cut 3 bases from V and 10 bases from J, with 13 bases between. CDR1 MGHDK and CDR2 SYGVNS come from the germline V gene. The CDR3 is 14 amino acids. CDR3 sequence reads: CASSDPGVKSPLHF. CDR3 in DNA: TGTGCCAGCAGTGACCCGGGGGTGAAATCACCCCTCCACTTT.

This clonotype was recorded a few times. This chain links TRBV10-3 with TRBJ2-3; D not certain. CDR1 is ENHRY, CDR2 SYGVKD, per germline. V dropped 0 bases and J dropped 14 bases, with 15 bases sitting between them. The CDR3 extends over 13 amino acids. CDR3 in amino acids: CAISESILDPRYF. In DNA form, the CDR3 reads TGTGCCATCAGTGAGTCGATTCTGGACCCCAGGTATTTT.

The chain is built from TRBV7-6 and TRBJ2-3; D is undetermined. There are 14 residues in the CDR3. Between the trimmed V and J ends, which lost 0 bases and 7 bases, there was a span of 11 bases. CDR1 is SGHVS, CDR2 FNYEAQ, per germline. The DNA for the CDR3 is TGTGCCAGCAGCTTAGCCCCTTTCCCGTATACGCAGTATTTT. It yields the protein CASSLAPFPYTQYF.

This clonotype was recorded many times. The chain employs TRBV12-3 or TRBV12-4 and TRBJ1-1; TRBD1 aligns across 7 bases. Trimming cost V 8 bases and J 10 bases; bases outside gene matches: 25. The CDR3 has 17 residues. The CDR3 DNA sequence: TGTGCCAGCCGAACCTACGACATTACAGGGGCAAAATATGGAGCTTTCTTT. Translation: CASRTYDITGAKYGAFF.